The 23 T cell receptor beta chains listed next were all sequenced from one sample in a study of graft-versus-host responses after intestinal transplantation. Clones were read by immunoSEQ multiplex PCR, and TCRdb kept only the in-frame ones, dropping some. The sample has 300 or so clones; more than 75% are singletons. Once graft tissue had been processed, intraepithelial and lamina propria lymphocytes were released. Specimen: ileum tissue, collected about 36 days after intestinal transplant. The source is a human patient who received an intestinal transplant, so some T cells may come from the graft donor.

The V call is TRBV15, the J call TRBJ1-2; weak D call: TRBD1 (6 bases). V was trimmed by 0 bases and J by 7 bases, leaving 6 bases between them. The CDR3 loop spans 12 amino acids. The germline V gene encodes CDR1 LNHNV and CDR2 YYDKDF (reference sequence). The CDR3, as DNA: TGTGCCACCAGCAGAGACAGGGGTGGCTACACCTTC. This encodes CATSRDRGGYTF.

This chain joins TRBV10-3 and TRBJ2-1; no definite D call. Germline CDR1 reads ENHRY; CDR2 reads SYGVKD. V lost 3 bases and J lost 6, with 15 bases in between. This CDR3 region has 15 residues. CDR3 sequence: CAISDEATHSNEQFF. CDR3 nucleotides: TGTGCCATCAGTGATGAAGCGACACACTCCAATGAGCAGTTCTTC.

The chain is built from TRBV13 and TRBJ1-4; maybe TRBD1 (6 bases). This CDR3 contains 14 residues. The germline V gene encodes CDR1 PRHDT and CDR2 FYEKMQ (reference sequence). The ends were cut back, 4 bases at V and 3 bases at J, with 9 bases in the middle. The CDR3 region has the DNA TGTGCCAGCAGCTCACAGGGCCCTAATGAAAAACTGTTTTTT. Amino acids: CASSSQGPNEKLFF.

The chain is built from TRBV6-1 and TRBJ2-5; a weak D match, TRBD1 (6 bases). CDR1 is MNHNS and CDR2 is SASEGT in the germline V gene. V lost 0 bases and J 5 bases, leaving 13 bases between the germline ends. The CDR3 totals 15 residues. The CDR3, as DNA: TGTGCCAGCAGTGAAGCGGAGGCAGGGGCGGAGACCCAGTACTTC. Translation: CASSEAEAGAETQYF.

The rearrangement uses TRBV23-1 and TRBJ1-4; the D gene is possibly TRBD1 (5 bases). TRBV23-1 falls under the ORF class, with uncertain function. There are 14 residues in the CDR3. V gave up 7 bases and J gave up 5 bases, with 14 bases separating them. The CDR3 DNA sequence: TGCGCCAGCAAACCGGGACCGCAGAATGAAAAACTGTTTTTT. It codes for CASKPGPQNEKLFF.

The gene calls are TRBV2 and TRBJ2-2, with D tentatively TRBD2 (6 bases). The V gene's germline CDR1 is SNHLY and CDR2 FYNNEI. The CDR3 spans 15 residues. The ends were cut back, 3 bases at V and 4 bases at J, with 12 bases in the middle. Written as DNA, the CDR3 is TGTGCCAGCAGTGAGACACTAGCCCCCACCGGGGAGCTGTTTTTT. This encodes CASSETLAPTGELFF.

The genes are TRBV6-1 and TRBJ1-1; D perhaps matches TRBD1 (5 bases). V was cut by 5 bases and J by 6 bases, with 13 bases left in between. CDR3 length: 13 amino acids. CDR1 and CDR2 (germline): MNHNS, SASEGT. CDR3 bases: TGTGCCAGCAGTAACAGGCTAGGGGCTGAAGCTTTCTTT. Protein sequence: CASSNRLGAEAFF.

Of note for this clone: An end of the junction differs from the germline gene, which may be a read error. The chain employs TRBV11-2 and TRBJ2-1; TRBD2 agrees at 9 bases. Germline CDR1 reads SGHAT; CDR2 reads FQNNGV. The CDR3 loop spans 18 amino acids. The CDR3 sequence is CVSSLIKVLVAGDNEQFF. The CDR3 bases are TGTGTCAGCAGCTTAATTAAGGTTTTGGTAGCGGGGGACAATGAGCAGTTCTTC.

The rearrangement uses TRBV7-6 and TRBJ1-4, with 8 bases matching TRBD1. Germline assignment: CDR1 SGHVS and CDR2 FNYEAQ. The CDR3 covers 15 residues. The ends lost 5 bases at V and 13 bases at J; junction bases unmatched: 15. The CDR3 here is CASSPQTGGVGLLFF. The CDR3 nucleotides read TGTGCCAGCAGCCCGCAAACAGGGGGGGTCGGCTTACTGTTTTTT. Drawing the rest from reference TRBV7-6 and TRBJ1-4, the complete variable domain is GAGVSQSPRYKVTKRGQDVALRCDPISGHVSLYWYRQALGQGPEFLTYFNYEAQQDKSGLPNDRFSAERPEGSISTLTIQRTEQRDSAMYRCASSPQTGGVGLLFFGSGTQLSVL.

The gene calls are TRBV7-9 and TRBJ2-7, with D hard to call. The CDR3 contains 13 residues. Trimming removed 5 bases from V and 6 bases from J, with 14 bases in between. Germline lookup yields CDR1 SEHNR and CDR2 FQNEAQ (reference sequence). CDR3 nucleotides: TGTGCCAGCAGCCTCGGGTCGGTCCTCGAGCAGTACTTC. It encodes CASSLGSVLEQYF. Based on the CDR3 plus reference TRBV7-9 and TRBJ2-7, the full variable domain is DTGVSQNPRHKITKRGQNVTFRCDPISEHNRLYWYRQTLGQGPEFLTYFQNEAQLEKSRLLSDRFSAERPKGSFSTLEIQRTEQGDSAMYLCASSLGSVLEQYFGPGTRLTVT.

The CDR3 DNA reads TGTGCAAGTCGCTTAGCCGCCGTGAGAGCTTTCTTT. Translation: CASRLAAVRAFF. This chain joins TRBV12-2 and TRBJ1-1. TRBV12-2 has pseudogene status. The CDR3 consists of 12 residues.

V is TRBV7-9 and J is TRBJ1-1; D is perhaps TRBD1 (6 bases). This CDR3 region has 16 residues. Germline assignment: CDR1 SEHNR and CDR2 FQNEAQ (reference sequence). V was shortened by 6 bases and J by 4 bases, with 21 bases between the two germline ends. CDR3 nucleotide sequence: TGTGCCAGCAGTCAAGGGGTAGGGGGGACTGGCACTGAAGCTTTCTTT. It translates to CASSQGVGGTGTEAFF.

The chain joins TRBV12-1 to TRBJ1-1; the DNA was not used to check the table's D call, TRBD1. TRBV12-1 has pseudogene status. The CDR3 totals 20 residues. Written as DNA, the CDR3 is TGTGCCAGCAGGTTAGAGTGGTCCGGGACAGGGGGCCCGATGAACACTGAAGCTTTCTTT. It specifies CASRLEWSGTGGPMNTEAFF.

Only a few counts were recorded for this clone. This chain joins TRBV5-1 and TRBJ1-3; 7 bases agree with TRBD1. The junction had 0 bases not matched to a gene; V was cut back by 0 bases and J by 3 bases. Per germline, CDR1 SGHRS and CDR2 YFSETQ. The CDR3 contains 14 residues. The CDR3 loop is CASSLGQGGNTIYF. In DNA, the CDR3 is TGCGCCAGCAGCTTGGGACAGGGTGGAAACACCATATATTTT.

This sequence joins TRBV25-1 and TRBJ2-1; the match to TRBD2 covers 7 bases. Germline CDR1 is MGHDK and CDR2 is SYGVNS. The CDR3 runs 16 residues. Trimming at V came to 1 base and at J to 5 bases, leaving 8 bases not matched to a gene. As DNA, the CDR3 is TGTGCCAGCAGTGAATTAGGGAGGGAAGATGACAATGAGCAGTTCTTC. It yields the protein CASSELGREDDNEQFF.

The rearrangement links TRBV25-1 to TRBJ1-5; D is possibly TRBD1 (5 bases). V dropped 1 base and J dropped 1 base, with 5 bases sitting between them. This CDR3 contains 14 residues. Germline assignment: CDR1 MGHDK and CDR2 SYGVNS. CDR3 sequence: CASSEWDSNQPQHF. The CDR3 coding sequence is TGTGCCAGCAGTGAATGGGACAGCAATCAGCCCCAGCATTTT.

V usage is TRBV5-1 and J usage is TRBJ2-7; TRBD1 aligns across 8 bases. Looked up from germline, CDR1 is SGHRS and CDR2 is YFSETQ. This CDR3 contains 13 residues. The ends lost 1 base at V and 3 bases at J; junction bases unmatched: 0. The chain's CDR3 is CASSLTGGYEQYF. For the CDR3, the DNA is TGCGCCAGCAGCTTGACAGGGGGCTACGAGCAGTACTTC.

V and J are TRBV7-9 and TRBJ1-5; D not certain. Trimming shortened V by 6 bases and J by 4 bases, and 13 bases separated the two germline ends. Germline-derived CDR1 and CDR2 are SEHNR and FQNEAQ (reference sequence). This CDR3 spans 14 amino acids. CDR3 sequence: CASSPGRINQPQHF. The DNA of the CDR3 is TGTGCCAGCAGTCCTGGACGGATAAATCAGCCCCAGCATTTT.

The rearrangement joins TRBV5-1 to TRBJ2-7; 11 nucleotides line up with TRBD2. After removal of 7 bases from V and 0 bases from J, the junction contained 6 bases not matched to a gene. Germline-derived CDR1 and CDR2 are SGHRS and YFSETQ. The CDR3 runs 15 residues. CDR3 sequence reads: CASGHSGRDSYEQYF. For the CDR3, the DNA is TGCGCCAGCGGGCATAGCGGGAGGGACTCCTACGAGCAGTACTTC.

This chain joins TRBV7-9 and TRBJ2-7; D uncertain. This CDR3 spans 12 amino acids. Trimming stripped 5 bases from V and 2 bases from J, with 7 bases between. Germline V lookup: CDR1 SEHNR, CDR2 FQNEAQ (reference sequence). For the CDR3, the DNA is TGTGCCAGCAGCCTCTCCACCTACGAGCAGTACTTC. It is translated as CASSLSTYEQYF. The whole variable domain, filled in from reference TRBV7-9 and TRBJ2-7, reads DTGVSQNPRHKITKRGQNVTFRCDPISEHNRLYWYRQTLGQGPEFLTYFQNEAQLEKSRLLSDRFSAERPKGSFSTLEIQRTEQGDSAMYLCASSLSTYEQYFGPGTRLTVT.

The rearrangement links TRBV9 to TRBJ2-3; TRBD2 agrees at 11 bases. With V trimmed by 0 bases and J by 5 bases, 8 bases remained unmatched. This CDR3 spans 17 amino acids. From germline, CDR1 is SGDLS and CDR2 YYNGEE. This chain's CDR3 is CASSVDLAGGVVDTQYF. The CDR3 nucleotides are TGTGCCAGCAGCGTAGACCTAGCGGGGGGAGTCGTAGATACGCAGTATTTT.

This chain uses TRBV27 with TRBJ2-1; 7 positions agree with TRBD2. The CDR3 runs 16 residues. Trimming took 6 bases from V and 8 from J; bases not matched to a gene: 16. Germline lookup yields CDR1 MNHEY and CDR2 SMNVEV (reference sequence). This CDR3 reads CASRLGTTLGVDEQFF. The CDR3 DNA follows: TGTGCCAGCAGACTCGGGACTACCCTCGGGGTAGATGAGCAGTTCTTC.

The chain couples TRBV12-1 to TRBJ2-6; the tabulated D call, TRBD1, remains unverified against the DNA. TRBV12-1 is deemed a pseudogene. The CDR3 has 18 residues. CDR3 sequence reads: CASSALFIGQSRANVLTF. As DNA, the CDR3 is TGTGCCAGCAGCGCACTTTTTATAGGACAAAGTCGGGCCAACGTCCTGACTTTC.